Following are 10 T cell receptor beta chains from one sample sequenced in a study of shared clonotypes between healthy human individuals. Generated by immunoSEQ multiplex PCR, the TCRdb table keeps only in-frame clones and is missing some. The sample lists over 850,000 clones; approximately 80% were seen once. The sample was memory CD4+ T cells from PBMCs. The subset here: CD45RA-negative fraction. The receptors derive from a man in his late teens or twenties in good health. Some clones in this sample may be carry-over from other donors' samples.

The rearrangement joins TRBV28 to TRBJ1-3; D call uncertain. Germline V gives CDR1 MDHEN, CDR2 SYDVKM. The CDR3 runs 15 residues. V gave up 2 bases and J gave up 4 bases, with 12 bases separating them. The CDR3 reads CASSLSGLGGNTIYF. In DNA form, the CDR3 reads TGTGCCAGCAGTTTAAGCGGCTTAGGAGGAAACACCATATATTTT.

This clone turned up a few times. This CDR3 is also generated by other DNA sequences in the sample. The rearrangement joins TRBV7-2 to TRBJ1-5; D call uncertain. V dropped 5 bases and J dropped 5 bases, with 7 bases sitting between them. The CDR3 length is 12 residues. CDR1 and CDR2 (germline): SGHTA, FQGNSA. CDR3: CASSLRDQPQHF. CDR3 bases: TGTGCCAGCAGCCTCCGCGATCAGCCCCAGCATTTT.

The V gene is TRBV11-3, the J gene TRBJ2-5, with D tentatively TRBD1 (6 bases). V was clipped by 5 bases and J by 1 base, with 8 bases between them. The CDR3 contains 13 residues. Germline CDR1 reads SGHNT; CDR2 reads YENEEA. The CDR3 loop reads CASSRDTQETQYF. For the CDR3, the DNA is TGTGCCAGCAGCCGGGACACCCAAGAGACCCAGTACTTC.

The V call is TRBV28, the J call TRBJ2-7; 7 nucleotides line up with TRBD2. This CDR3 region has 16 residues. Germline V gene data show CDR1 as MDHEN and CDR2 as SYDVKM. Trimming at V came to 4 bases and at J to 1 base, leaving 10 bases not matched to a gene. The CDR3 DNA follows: TGTGCCAGCAGTTCCCCCGGTACTAGCGATTCCTACGAGCAGTACTTC. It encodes CASSSPGTSDSYEQYF.

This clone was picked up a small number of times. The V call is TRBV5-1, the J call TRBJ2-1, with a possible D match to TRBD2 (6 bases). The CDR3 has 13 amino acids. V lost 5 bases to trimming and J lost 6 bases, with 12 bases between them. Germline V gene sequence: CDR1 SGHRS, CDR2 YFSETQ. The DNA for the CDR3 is TGCGCCAGCAGTCCCGGGACTCGCAATGAGCAGTTCTTC. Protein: CASSPGTRNEQFF.

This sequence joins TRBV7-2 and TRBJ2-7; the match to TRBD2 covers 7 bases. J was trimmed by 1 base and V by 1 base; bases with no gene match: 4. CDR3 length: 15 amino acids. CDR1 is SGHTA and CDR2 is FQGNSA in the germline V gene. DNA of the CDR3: TGTGCCAGCAGCTTAGGCGGGAGAAGGTCCTACGAGCAGTACTTC. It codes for CASSLGGRRSYEQYF. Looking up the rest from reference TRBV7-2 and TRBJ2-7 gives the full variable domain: GAGVSQSPSNKVTEKGKDVELRCDPISGHTALYWYRQSLGQGLEFLIYFQGNSAPDKSGLPSDRFSAERTGGSVSTLTIQRTQQEDSAVYLCASSLGGRRSYEQYFGPGTRLTVT.

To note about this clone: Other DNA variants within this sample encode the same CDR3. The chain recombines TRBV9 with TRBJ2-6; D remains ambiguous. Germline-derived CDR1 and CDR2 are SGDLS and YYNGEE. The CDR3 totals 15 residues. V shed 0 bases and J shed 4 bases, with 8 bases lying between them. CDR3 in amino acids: CASSVVGSGANVLTF. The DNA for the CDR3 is TGTGCCAGCAGCGTAGTCGGGTCGGGGGCCAACGTCCTGACTTTC.

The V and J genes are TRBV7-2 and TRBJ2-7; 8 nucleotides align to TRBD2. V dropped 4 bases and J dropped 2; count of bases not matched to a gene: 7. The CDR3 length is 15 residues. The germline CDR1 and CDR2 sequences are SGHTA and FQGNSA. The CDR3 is CASSSPAGDTYEQYF. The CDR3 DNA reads TGTGCCAGCAGCTCCCCAGCGGGAGACACCTACGAGCAGTACTTC.

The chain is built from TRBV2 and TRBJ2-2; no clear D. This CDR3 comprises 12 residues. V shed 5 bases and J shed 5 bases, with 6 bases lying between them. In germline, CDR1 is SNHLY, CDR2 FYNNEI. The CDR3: CASSSLTGELFF. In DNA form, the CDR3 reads TGTGCCAGCAGTTCCCTTACCGGGGAGCTGTTTTTT.

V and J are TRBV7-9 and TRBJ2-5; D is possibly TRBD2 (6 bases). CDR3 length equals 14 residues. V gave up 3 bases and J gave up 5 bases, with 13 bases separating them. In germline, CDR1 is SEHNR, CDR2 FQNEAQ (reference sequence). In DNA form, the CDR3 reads TGTGCCAGCAGCTTTGGGGGGATCCCGGAGACCCAGTACTTC. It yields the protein CASSFGGIPETQYF.